The 26 T cell receptor beta chains given below trace back to one sample, sequenced in a study of a mutant IDH1 vaccine in newly diagnosed glioma. The time point was: week 47, end of study. All doses held 300 ug of mutant IDH1 20-mer peptide, with topical imiquimod. Sequencing used immunoSEQ multiplex PCR; TCRdb keeps in-frame clones, though not all of them. The sample holds approximately 100,000 clones, around nine tenths seen once. These receptors are not linked to any known antigen. The sample was PBMCs, taken from a glioma patient whose treatment included an IDH1 peptide vaccine. These receptors were obtained from a woman in her forties or fifties with glioma.

The chain couples TRBV5-1 to TRBJ2-7; TRBD2 matches at 7 bases. Per the germline V gene, CDR1 is SGHRS and CDR2 is YFSETQ. J lost 5 bases, V lost 4 bases, and 6 bases had no gene match. The CDR3 is 13 residues long. The CDR3 region is CASSKLAKDEQYF. As DNA, the CDR3 is TGCGCCAGCAGCAAACTAGCGAAAGACGAGCAGTACTTC.

The chain carries TRBV28 and TRBJ1-1; unclear D gene. CDR3 length: 11 amino acids. CDR1 and CDR2 from the germline V gene are MDHEN and SYDVKM. V lost 8 bases, J lost 11 bases, and 15 bases lay in between. CDR3 loop: CASFESLEAFF. The CDR3 nucleotides read TGTGCCAGCTTCGAATCCCTGGAGGCTTTCTTT. The full variable domain, its missing parts supplied by reference TRBV28 and TRBJ1-1, is DVKVTQSSRYLVKRTGEKVFLECVQDMDHENMFWYRQDPGLGLRLIYFSYDVKMKEKGDIPEGYSVSREKKERFSLILESASTNQTSMYLCASFESLEAFFGQGTRLTVV.

A single count supports this clone. The gene calls are TRBV4-1 and TRBJ2-1; D is perhaps TRBD2 (5 bases). The germline CDR1 and CDR2 sequences are MGHRA and YSYEKL. Trimming left V 0 bases short and J 8 bases short, with 11 bases between. The CDR3 is 14 residues long. The chain's CDR3 is CASSQDTRVYEQFF. CDR3 nucleotide sequence: TGCGCCAGCAGCCAAGATACTAGGGTGTATGAGCAGTTCTTC.

The table lists this clone with a count of one. The chain recombines TRBV27 with TRBJ2-5; no clear D. The J call is uncertain, as TRBJ2-7 better fits the DNA end. Per germline, CDR1 MNHEY and CDR2 SMNVEV (reference sequence). The CDR3 loop spans 13 amino acids. Here the CDR3 DNA reads TGTGCCAGCAGTTTCGCTCGCTCCTACGAGCAGTACTTC. Amino acid sequence: CASSFARSYEQYF.

This clone occurred once. The CDR3 reads CAISQGNQPQHF. In DNA, the CDR3 is TGTGCCATCAGCCAGGGGAATCAGCCCCAGCATTTT. This chain uses TRBV10-3 with TRBJ1-5; D perhaps matches TRBD1 (6 bases). This CDR3 is built from 12 residues. V gave up 6 bases and J gave up 4 bases, with 7 bases separating them. Germline CDR1 reads ENHRY; CDR2 reads SYGVKD.

V usage is TRBV19 and J usage is TRBJ2-1; D is possibly TRBD2 (6 bases). The CDR3 extends over 14 amino acids. In germline, CDR1 is LNHDA, CDR2 SQIVND (reference sequence). With 7 bases removed from V and 6 bases from J, the gap between germline ends came to 16 bases. The CDR3, as DNA: TGTGCCAGTACGGGGCTAGCGAAAAGCAATGAGCAGTTCTTC. This encodes CASTGLAKSNEQFF.

The gene calls are TRBV7-2 and TRBJ2-1; 12 nucleotides line up with TRBD2. The CDR3 loop spans 16 amino acids. J was trimmed by 7 bases and V by 5 bases; bases with no gene match: 9. The germline V gene has CDR1 SGHTA and CDR2 FQGNSA. The CDR3 coding sequence is TGTGCCAGCAGCACCAGACTAGCGGGAGAAGGGAATGAGCAGTTCTTC. As protein: CASSTRLAGEGNEQFF.

This chain connects TRBV28 to TRBJ2-1, with 7 bases aligning to TRBD1. CDR1 MDHEN and CDR2 SYDVKM come from the germline V gene. The length of the CDR3 is 14 residues. Trimming cost V 5 bases and J 7 bases; bases outside gene matches: 8. CDR3: CASSPGTEWNEQFF. CDR3 coding DNA: TGTGCCAGCAGTCCCGGGACAGAATGGAATGAGCAGTTCTTC.

As for this clone: One end of the junction is discordant with germline, which a read error may explain. The rearrangement links TRBV7-7 to TRBJ2-3; 9 bases match TRBD2. Germline V lookup: CDR1 SSHAT, CDR2 FNYEAQ (reference sequence). The CDR3 runs to 17 residues. The CDR3 loop is CASSLGPAAGGADTQYF. The CDR3, as DNA: TGTGCTAGCAGCTTGGGGCCCGCAGCGGGAGGAGCAGATACGCAGTATTTT.

V and J are TRBV5-8 and TRBJ2-5, with D perhaps matching TRBD2 (5 bases). The CDR3 covers 12 residues. V gave up 3 bases and J gave up 5 bases, with 8 bases separating them. Germline loops: CDR1 SGHTS, CDR2 YDEGEE. The CDR3: CASSSRRETQYF. The CDR3 DNA is TGTGCCAGCAGCTCCCGGAGGGAGACCCAGTACTTC.

V is TRBV10-2 and J is TRBJ2-7; no clear D gene. The CDR3 spans 11 residues. The V and J ends lost 8 bases and 3 bases respectively, with 8 bases between them. Germline V lookup: CDR1 WSHSY, CDR2 SAAADI. CDR3 DNA: TGCGCCAGCCTTGGAAGCTACGAGCAGTACTTC. Amino acid sequence: CASLGSYEQYF.

The chain links TRBV28 to TRBJ1-1, with TRBD1 matching over 7 bases. Germline CDR1 reads MDHEN; CDR2 reads SYDVKM. The CDR3 has 14 amino acids. With 6 bases clipped from V and 1 base from J, the junction kept 5 bases outside the gene matches. The CDR3 is CASRLGTENTEAFF. The CDR3 DNA sequence: TGTGCCAGCAGGCTTGGGACAGAGAACACTGAAGCTTTCTTT.

The chain recombines TRBV28 with TRBJ1-4, with a possible D match to TRBD1 (5 bases). CDR1 and CDR2 from the germline V gene are MDHEN and SYDVKM. The length of the CDR3 is 13 residues. Deletions cut 7 bases from V and 8 bases from J, with 14 bases between. The CDR3 nucleotides are TGTGCCAGCAACTGGGACCTAAGGGAAAAACTGTTTTTT. Its protein is CASNWDLREKLFF.

A few counts support this clone. The rearrangement uses TRBV11-2 and TRBJ1-1; perhaps TRBD1 as D (6 bases). Trimming stripped 3 bases from V and 1 base from J, with 9 bases between. The CDR3 totals 14 residues. The germline gives CDR1 SGHAT, CDR2 FQNNGV. The CDR3 bases are TGTGCCAGCAGCTTGATCAGGGGGAACACTGAAGCTTTCTTT. It translates to CASSLIRGNTEAFF.

The J gene is TRBJ1-4, the V gene TRBV27; D uncertain. V shed 2 bases and J shed 10 bases, with 14 bases lying between them. CDR1 MNHEY and CDR2 SMNVEV come from the germline V gene (reference sequence). The CDR3 sequence is 14 residues long. The CDR3 loop is CASSLGTTKGKLFF. CDR3 bases: TGTGCCAGCAGTTTAGGTACCACCAAGGGAAAACTGTTTTTT.

V and J are TRBV9 and TRBJ2-3, with 16 nucleotides matching TRBD2. The ends lost 2 bases at V and 4 bases at J; junction bases unmatched: 4. The CDR3 extends over 17 amino acids. Per germline, CDR1 SGDLS and CDR2 YYNGEE. Here the CDR3 DNA reads TGTGCCAGCAGCGTGGGACTAGCGGGAGGGCCGTCAGATACGCAGTATTTT. Protein: CASSVGLAGGPSDTQYF.

The rearrangement links TRBV5-1 to TRBJ1-6; D is unclear. Trimming pared 0 bases from V and 0 bases from J, leaving 4 bases between. Germline CDR1 and CDR2: SGHRS and YFSETQ. The CDR3 totals 15 residues. CDR3 protein: CASSLERSYNSPLHF. The DNA of the CDR3 is TGCGCCAGCAGCTTGGAGCGCTCCTATAATTCACCCCTCCACTTT.

The rearrangement links TRBV4-1 to TRBJ2-7, with 9 bases matching TRBD1. The length of the CDR3 is 16 residues. Germline trimming cut 3 bases from V and 4 bases from J; bases unmatched to any gene: 10. Germline lookup yields CDR1 MGHRA and CDR2 YSYEKL. The CDR3 nucleotides are TGCGCCAGCAGCCAGTCCGGGACAGGGACATCGTACGAGCAGTACTTC. This codes for CASSQSGTGTSYEQYF.

This chain joins TRBV7-2 and TRBJ1-3; D not certain. Germline loops: CDR1 SGHTA, CDR2 FQGNSA. Trimming stripped 1 base from V and 11 bases from J, with 12 bases between. CDR3 size: 13 residues. CDR3 DNA sequence: TGTGCCAGCAGCTTAGGGGTGGGGAGGGCCATATATTTT. Its translation: CASSLGVGRAIYF.

The rearrangement joins TRBV4-2 to TRBJ2-7; TRBD2 matches 7 bases. This CDR3 is 16 amino acids long. V shed 0 bases, J shed 2 bases, and the junction held 7 bases outside the gene matches. Germline CDR1 reads LGHNA; CDR2 reads YNFKEQ. CDR3 sequence (DNA): TGTGCCAGCAGCCAAGAGAGGGGAGGGGTGACCTACGAGCAGTACTTC. This encodes CASSQERGGVTYEQYF.

The V gene is TRBV5-1, the J gene TRBJ2-1, with D maybe TRBD2 (6 bases). The CDR3 is made up of 14 amino acids. The germline gives CDR1 SGHRS, CDR2 YFSETQ. The V end was cut by 2 bases, the J end by 3 bases, with 9 bases between. DNA for the CDR3: TGCGCCAGCAGCTTCTCCGGGAGCTACAATGAGCAGTTCTTC. As protein: CASSFSGSYNEQFF.

V gene TRBV7-6 combines with J gene TRBJ2-7; TRBD2 aligns across 12 bases. This CDR3 region has 17 residues. CDR1 SGHVS and CDR2 FNYEAQ come from the germline V gene. Unmatched junction bases numbered 7, after V lost 1 base and J lost 3 bases. The CDR3 region has the DNA TGTGCCAGCAGCTTAGAATCGACTAGCGGGGGAGTCTACGAGCAGTACTTC. This encodes CASSLESTSGGVYEQYF.

The sample holds one count of this clone. This chain links TRBV27 with TRBJ1-6; the D gene is possibly TRBD1 (6 bases). Germline CDR1 reads MNHEY; CDR2 reads SMNVEV (reference sequence). The CDR3 length is 15 residues. Trimming left V 6 bases short and J 8 bases short, with 17 bases between. The CDR3 DNA reads as TGTGCCAGCAGCCCAAAGGACAGCGCGGATTCACCCCTCCACTTT. It is translated as CASSPKDSADSPLHF.

This clone was detected only once. This chain links TRBV6-5 with TRBJ2-5; D unclear. Per germline, CDR1 MNHEY and CDR2 SVGAGI. Trimming stripped 7 bases from V and 5 bases from J, with 20 bases between. This CDR3 has 15 residues. The CDR3 loop is CASNQGQTTAETQYF. CDR3 sequence (DNA): TGTGCCAGCAATCAAGGGCAAACCACGGCCGAGACCCAGTACTTC.

The sample holds one count of this clone. The genes are TRBV5-1 and TRBJ2-2, with D unresolved. CDR3 length equals 15 residues. The germline V and J ends were trimmed by 0 bases and 4 bases, with 10 bases remaining between them. The germline CDR1 and CDR2 sequences are SGHRS and YFSETQ. The CDR3 sequence is CASSLALAITGELFF. CDR3 nucleotides: TGCGCCAGCAGCTTGGCCCTCGCTATCACCGGGGAGCTGTTTTTT.

This rearrangement joins TRBV28 to TRBJ2-7; TRBD2 aligns across 12 bases. With V trimmed by 0 bases and J by 5 bases, 14 bases remained unmatched. The CDR3 sequence is 19 residues long. Per the germline V gene, CDR1 is MDHEN and CDR2 is SYDVKM. The CDR3 bases are TGTGCCAGCAGTTTATGGAAGAGACTAGCGGGAGATATTTCCCACGAGCAGTACTTC. This codes for CASSLWKRLAGDISHEQYF.